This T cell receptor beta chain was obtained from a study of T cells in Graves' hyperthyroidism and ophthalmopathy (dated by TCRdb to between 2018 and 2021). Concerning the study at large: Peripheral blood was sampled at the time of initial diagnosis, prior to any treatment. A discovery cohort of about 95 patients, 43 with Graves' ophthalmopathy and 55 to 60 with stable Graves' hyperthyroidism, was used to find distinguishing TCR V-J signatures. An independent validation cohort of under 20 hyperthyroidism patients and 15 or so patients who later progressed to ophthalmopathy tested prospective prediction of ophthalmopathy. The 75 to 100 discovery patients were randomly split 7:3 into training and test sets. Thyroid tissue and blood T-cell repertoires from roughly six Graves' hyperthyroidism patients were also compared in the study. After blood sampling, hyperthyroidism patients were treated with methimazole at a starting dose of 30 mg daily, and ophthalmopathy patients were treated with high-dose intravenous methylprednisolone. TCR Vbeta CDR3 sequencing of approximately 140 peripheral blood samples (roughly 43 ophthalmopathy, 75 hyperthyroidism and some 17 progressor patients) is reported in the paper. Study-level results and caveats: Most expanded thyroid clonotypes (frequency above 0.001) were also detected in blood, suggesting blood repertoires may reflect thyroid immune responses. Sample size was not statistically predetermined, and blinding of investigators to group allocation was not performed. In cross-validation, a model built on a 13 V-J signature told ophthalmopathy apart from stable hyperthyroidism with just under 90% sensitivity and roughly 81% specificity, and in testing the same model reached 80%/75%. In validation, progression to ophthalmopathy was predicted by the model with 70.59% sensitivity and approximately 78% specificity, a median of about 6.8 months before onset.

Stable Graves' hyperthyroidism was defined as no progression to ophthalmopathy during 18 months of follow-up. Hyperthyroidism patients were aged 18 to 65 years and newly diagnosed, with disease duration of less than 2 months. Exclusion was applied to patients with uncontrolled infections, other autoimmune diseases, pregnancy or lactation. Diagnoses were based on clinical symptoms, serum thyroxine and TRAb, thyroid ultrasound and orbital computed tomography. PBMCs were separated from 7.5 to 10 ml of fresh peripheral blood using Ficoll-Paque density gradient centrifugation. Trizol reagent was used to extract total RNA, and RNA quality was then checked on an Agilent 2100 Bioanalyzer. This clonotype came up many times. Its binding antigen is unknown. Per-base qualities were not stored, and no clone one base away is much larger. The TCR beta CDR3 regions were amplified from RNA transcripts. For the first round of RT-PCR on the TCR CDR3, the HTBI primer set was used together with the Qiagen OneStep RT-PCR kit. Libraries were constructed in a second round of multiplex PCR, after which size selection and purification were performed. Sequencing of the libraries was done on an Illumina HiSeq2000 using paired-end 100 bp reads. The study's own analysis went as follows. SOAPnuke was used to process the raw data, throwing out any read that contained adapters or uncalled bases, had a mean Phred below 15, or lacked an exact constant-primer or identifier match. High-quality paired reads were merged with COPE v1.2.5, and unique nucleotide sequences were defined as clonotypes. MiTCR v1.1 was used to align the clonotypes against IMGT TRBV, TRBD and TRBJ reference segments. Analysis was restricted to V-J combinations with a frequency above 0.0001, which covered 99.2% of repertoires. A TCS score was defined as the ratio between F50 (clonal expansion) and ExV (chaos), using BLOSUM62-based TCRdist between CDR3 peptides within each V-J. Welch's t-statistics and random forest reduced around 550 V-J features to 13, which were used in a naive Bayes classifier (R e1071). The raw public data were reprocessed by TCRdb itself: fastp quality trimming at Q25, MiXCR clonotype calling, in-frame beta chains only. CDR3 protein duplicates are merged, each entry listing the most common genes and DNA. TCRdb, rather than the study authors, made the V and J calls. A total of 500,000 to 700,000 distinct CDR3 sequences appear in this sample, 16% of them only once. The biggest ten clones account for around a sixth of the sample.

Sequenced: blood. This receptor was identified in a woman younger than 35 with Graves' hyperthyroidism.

The base sequence is TGTGCCAGCAGCTCTGACAGCTCAAATTCACCCCTCCACTTT. This yields the protein CASSSDSSNSPLHF. Recombination joined TRBV3-1 with TRBJ1-6; a tentative D match to TRBD1 spans 5 bases. Relative to germline, V is 5 bases shorter and J is 7 bases shorter, with 12 bases between their ends. As encoded in the germline V gene (reference sequence), CDR1 is LGHDT while CDR2 is YNNKEL. Measured from the cysteine to the phenylalanine, the CDR3 is 14 residues long. Solely the CDR3 DNA is kept, with 42 bases framed from the first base. With the portions outside the CDR3 filled from the reference TRBV3-1 and TRBJ1-6 genes, the complete variable region becomes DTAVSQTPKYLVTQMGNDKSIKCEQNLGHDTMYWYKQDSKKFLKIMFSYNNKELIINETVPNRFSPKSPDKAHLNLHINSLELGDSAVYFCASSSDSSNSPLHFGNGTRLTVT.